The sequence of this TCR beta chain was determined in a study of human T cells and chemical hapten exposure. Turning to the study itself: Alopecia areata, totalis or universalis affected patients who were mostly female.

This clonotype showed up just a few times. Its antigen is currently unknown. Study outcomes and limitations: Large CDR3 similarity clusters arose significantly more often from expanded TCRs than from controls.

The time point was: pre-sensitization, week 0. Sample treatment: therapeutic diphenylcyclopropenone sensitization with weekly scalp DPC. The total RNA was obtained from whole blood that was not fractionated. TCRdb analysed the RACE reads with MiXCR anew, one entry per CDR3 protein. Of about 40,000 distinct CDR3 sequences listed, about 10% are singletons. The CDR3 runs 14 residues. Between the trimmed V and J ends, which lost 5 bases and 8 bases, there was a span of 15 bases. Germline V gives CDR1 MNHNS, CDR2 SASEGT. Sequences were derived from whole blood, sampled in connection with sensitization to the hapten diphenylcyclopropenone (DPC). The chain carries TRBV6-1 and TRBJ1-4; maybe TRBD1 (6 bases). This TCR was recovered from a man aged 30-40 years with alopecia areata. Some clones in this sample may be carry-over from other donors' samples. CDR3 nucleotides: TGTGCCAGCAGTACACAGGGCCTTAGGGAAAAACTGTTTTTT. Translated: CASSTQGLREKLFF.